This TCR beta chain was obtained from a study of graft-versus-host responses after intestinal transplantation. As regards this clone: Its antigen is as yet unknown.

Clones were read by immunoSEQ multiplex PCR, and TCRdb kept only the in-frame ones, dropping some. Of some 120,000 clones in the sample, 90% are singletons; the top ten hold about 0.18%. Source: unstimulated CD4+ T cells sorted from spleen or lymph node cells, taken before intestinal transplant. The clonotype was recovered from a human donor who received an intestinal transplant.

This CDR3 reads CASSGNRGRLEQYF. The CDR3 region has the DNA TGTGCCAGCAGTGGGAACAGGGGGCGCCTCGAGCAGTACTTC. The chain has TRBV6-7 and TRBJ2-7; 9 bases map to TRBD1. TRBV6-7 is an ORF, and what it does is uncertain. This CDR3 spans 14 amino acids. The V and J ends lost 5 bases and 6 bases, in that order; junction bases with no gene match: 8.